The T cell receptor (beta chain) under discussion was sequenced for a study of T-cell memory formation after mild COVID-19. Study background: Largely donor-specific TCR clusters were found.

General study points: Several responding clones turned up in pre-infection memory, indicating that cross-reactive memory may have taken part.

The CDR3 sequence is 13 residues long. Per the germline V gene, CDR1 is MNHEY and CDR2 is SMNVEV (reference sequence). V lost 7 bases and J 4 bases, leaving 13 bases between the germline ends. This clonotype was detected only a few times. Its antigen is as yet unknown. TCRdb processed the 5' RACE reads anew with MiXCR; each CDR3 protein has one entry. The sample lists 350,000 to 450,000 distinct CDR3 sequences, 24% seen once, with around 8.8% in the top ten. The sequence was obtained from an adult woman who had mild COVID-19 (a few samples of this study predate the infection). Cell type and time point are not known. The chain combines TRBV27 with TRBJ1-2; D is ambiguous. The material sequenced was PBMCs or a T cell subset sorted from them (not recorded which). CDR3 residues: CASTGEGGYGYTF. DNA of the CDR3: TGTGCCAGCACCGGTGAGGGTGGCTATGGCTACACCTTC.